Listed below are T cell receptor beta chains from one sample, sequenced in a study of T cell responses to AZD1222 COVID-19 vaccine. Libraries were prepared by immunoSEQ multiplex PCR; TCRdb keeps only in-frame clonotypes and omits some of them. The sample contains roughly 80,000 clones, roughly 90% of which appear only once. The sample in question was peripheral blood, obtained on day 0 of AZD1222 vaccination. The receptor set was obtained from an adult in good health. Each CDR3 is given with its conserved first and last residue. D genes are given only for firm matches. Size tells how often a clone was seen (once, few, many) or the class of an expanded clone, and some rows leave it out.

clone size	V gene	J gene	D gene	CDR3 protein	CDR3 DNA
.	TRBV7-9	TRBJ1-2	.	CASSLGVARSLYTF	TGTGCCAGCAGCTTGGGGGTGGCAAGATCCCTATACACCTTC
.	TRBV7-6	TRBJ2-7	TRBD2	CASSSPLAASYEQYF	TGTGCCAGCAGCAGCCCACTAGCGGCCTCCTACGAGCAGTACTTC
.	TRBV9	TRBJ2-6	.	CASSVVVAGANVLTF	TGTGCCAGCAGCGTAGTGGTTGCTGGGGCCAACGTCCTGACTTTC
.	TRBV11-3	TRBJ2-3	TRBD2	CASSPRGTSGLDTQYF	TGTGCCAGCAGCCCCCGGGGGACTAGCGGTTTGGATACGCAGTATTTT
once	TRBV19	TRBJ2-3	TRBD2	CASSGAGLGYTDTQYF	TGTGCCAGTAGTGGAGCGGGGTTAGGATACACAGATACGCAGTATTTT
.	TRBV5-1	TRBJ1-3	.	CASSLPGNTIYF	TGCGCCAGCAGCTTGCCAGGAAACACCATATATTTT
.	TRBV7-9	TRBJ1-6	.	CASSNGDLGNSPLHF	TGTGCCAGCAGCAATGGGGACCTAGGGAATTCACCCCTCCACTTT
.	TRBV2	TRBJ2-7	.	CASSGGGAHPSEQYF	TGTGCCAGCAGTGGAGGTGGGGCCCACCCTTCCGAGCAGTACTTC
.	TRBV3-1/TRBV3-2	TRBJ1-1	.	CASSQDSRAEAFF	TGTGCCAGCAGCCAAGATAGCAGGGCTGAAGCTTTCTTT
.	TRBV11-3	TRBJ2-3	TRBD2	CASSPGLAGATGDTQYF	TGTGCCAGCAGCCCCGGGCTAGCGGGGGCCACAGGGGATACGCAGTATTTT
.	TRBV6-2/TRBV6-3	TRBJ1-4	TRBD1	CASSISTGAHEKLFF	TGTGCCAGCAGCATATCGACAGGGGCCCATGAAAAACTGTTTTTT
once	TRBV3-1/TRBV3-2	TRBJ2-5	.	CASSQRKQETQYF	TGTGCCAGCAGCCAGAGAAAGCAAGAGACCCAGTACTTC
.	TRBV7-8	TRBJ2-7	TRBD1	CASSPYPDRAYEQYF	TGTGCCAGCAGCCCCTACCCCGACAGGGCCTACGAGCAGTACTTC
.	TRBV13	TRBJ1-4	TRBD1	CASSLAWDRGKNEKLFF	TGTGCCAGCAGCTTAGCTTGGGACAGGGGAAAGAATGAAAAACTGTTTTTT
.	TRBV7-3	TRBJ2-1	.	CASSPWPTGLGGEQFF	TGTGCCAGCAGCCCCTGGCCGACAGGGCTGGGGGGTGAGCAGTTCTTC
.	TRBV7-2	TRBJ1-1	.	CASRPRGGNTEAFF	TGTGCCAGCAGACCTCGGGGGGGGAACACTGAAGCTTTCTTT
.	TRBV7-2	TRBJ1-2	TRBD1	CASSMTGDGYTF	TGTGCCAGCAGCATGACAGGGGATGGCTACACCTTC
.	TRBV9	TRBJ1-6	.	CASSVVEGRNSPLHF	TGTGCCAGCAGCGTAGTGGAGGGGCGGAATTCACCCCTCCACTTT
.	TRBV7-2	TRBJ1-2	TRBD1	CASSPTGESGYTF	TGTGCCAGCAGCCCGACAGGGGAGTCTGGCTACACCTTC
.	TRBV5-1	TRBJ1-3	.	CASSLGGLQGWATSGNTIYF	TGCGCCAGCAGCTTGGGAGGCCTACAGGGATGGGCGACCTCTGGAAACACCATATATTTT
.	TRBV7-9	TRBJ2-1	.	CASSSLGSSSSYNEQFF	TGTGCCAGCAGCTCCCTAGGGTCTAGCTCCTCCTACAATGAGCAGTTCTTC
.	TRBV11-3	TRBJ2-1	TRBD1	CASSQGQGAVYNEQFF	TGTGCCAGCAGCCAAGGGCAGGGGGCCGTCTACAATGAGCAGTTCTTC
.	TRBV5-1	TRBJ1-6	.	CASSLTPSGGGRPLHF	TGCGCCAGCAGCTTGACCCCCTCCGGGGGCGGGAGACCCCTCCACTTT
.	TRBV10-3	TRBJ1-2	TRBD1	CAISEPGQGYGYTF	TGTGCCATCAGTGAGCCGGGACAGGGTTATGGCTACACCTTC
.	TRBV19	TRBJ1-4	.	CASSMAPTNEKLFF	TGTGCCAGTAGTATGGCACCAACTAATGAAAAACTGTTTTTT
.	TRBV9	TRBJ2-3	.	CASSVDLAPDTQYF	TGTGCCAGCAGCGTAGATCTAGCGCCAGATACGCAGTATTTT
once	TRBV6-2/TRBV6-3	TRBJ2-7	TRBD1	CASSPITGDEQYF	TGTGCCAGCAGCCCGATTACAGGGGACGAGCAGTACTTC
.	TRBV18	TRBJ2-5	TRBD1	CASSPGTVQETQYF	TGTGCCAGCTCGCCGGGGACAGTTCAAGAGACCCAGTACTTC
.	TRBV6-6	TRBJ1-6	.	CASSSFLGTNSPLHF	TGTGCCAGCAGTTCGTTTCTAGGGACCAATTCACCCCTCCACTTT
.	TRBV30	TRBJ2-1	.	CAWSVSVDPGFF	TGTGCCTGGAGTGTAAGTGTGGACCCAGGGTTCTTC
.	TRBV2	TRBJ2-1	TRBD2	CASTPGTSFYNEQFF	TGTGCCAGCACCCCCGGGACTAGCTTTTACAATGAGCAGTTCTTC